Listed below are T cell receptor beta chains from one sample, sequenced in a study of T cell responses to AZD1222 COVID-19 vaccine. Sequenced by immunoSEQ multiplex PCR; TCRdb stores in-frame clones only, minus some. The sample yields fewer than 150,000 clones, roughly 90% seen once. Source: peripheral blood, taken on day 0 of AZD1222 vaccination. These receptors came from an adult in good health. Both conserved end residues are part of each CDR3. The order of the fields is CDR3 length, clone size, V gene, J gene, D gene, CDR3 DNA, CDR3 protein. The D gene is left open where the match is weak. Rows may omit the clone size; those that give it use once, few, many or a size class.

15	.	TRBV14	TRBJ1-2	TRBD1	TGTGCCAGCAGCCAAACAGGGGGAGCTAACTATGGCTACACCTTC	CASSQTGGANYGYTF
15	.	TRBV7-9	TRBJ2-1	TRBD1	TGTGCCAGCAGCGTCGCAGGGGGACCCTACAATGAGCAGTTCTTC	CASSVAGGPYNEQFF
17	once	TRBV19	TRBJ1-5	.	TGTGCCAGTAGTATATTCCAGGGCCCGGGGGGCAATCAGCCCCAGCATTTT	CASSIFQGPGGNQPQHF
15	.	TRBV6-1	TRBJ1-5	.	TGTGCCAGCAGTGAGGTGGGGACCAGCAATCAGCCCCAGCATTTT	CASSEVGTSNQPQHF
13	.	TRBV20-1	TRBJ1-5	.	TGCAGTGCTAGTATCGGACTCAATCAGCCCCAGCATTTT	CSASIGLNQPQHF
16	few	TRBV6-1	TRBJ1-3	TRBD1	TGTGCCAGCAGTGAGGACAGGGTTCTCTCTGGAAACACCATATATTTT	CASSEDRVLSGNTIYF
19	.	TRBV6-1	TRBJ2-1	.	TGTGCCAGCAGTGAAGTAAGGACAGCGACTAGCCGAGCCTACAATGAGCAGTTCTTC	CASSEVRTATSRAYNEQFF
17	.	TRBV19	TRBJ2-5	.	TGTGCCAGTAGTGCCAGTCTCCGGGGACCCGTTCTGGAGACCCAGTACTTC	CASSASLRGPVLETQYF
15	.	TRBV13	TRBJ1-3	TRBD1	TGTGCCAGCAGTGTAACAGGGGCAGCTGGAAACACCATATATTTT	CASSVTGAAGNTIYF
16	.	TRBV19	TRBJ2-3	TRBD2	TGTGCCACCCAGAGAATTAGCGGGAGTGCAACAGATACGCAGTATTTT	CATQRISGSATDTQYF
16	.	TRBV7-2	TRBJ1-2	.	TGTGCCAGCAGCCCAGACGGGGCCCGAAAAAACTATGGCTACACCTTC	CASSPDGARKNYGYTF
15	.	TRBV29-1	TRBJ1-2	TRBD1	TGCAGCGCCGACGACAGGGTCGTGGCTAACTATGGCTACACCTTC	CSADDRVVANYGYTF
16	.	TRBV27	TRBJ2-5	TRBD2	TGTGCCAGCAGTTTATTAGCGGGAGGGACCCAAGAGACCCAGTACTTC	CASSLLAGGTQETQYF
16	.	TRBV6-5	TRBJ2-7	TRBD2	TGTGCCAGCAGTTACCCGGGGGCGGGAGGCGGCTACGAGCAGTACTTC	CASSYPGAGGGYEQYF
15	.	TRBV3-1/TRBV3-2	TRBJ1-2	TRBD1	TGTGCCAGCAGCACCGGGACAGGGGAGGCTCGAGGCTACACCTTC	CASSTGTGEARGYTF
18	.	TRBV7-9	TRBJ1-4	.	TGTGCCAGCAGCTCACCTATAACAGGGCCCTTCAATAATGAAAAACTGTTTTTT	CASSSPITGPFNNEKLFF
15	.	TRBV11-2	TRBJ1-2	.	TGTGCCAGCAGCTTAGGTATAGCAGGGTCGTCTGGCTACACCTTC	CASSLGIAGSSGYTF
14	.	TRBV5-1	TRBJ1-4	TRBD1	TGCGCCAGCAGCTTAAGGGACAGGGGTGAAAAACTGTTTTTT	CASSLRDRGEKLFF
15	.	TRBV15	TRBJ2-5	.	TGTGCCACCAGCAGAGGGAGGGGACTTGGGGAGACCCAGTACTTC	CATSRGRGLGETQYF
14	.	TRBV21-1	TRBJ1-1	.	TGTGCCAGCGACAGGGGGCGGTTGAACACTGAAGCTTTCTTT	CASDRGRLNTEAFF
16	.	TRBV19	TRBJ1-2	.	TGTGCCAGTAGTATGCTCACGGGCTACCCTAACTATGGCTACACCTTC	CASSMLTGYPNYGYTF
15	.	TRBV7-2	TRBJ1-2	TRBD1	TGTGCCAGCAGCTTAGCTTTCCGGGCAGGGGGCGGCTACACCTTC	CASSLAFRAGGGYTF
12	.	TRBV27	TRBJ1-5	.	TGTGCCAGCAGGCAGGGTTCTCAGCCCCAGCATTTT	CASRQGSQPQHF
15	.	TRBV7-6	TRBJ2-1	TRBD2	TGTGCCAGTTCGACTAGCGGGAGAGGAAACAATGAGCAGTTCTTC	CASSTSGRGNNEQFF
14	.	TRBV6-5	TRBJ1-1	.	TGTGCCAGCAGTTATGGGGGGAGGAACACTGAAGCTTTCTTT	CASSYGGRNTEAFF
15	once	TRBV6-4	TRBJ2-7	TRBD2	TGTGCCAGCAGTGACGTACTTGGCGGGAGGTACGAGCAGTACTTC	CASSDVLGGRYEQYF
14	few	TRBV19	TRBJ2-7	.	TGTGCCAGTAGTACTCCGGGACAAGCCTACGAGCAGTACTTC	CASSTPGQAYEQYF
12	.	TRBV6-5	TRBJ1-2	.	TGTGCCACCTCATTACAGGTTTATGGCTACACCTTC	CATSLQVYGYTF
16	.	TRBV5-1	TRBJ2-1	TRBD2	TGCGCCAGCAGCTCCAGCGGGACTAGCGGCCACAATGAGCAGTTCTTC	CASSSSGTSGHNEQFF
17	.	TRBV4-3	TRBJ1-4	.	TGCGCCAGCAGCCAGGGTTTGGGGGGCACAACTAATGAAAAACTGTTTTTT	CASSQGLGGTTNEKLFF